These T cell receptor beta chains were read from a single sample in a study of cytomegalovirus exposure and HLA in healthy donors. Assay used: immunoSEQ multiplex PCR; TCRdb lists only in-frame clones, some missing. The table lists about 90,000 clones, roughly 66% of them singletons. Sequencing used PBMCs. Every receptor here comes from a man aged 25-45 years in good health and CMV-seronegative. Both conserved end residues are part of each CDR3. Each record gives: V gene, J gene, D gene, clone size, CDR3 length, CDR3 DNA, CDR3 protein. D genes are given only for firm matches. Size values are once, few and many counts, or a class for expanded clones, and some rows have none.

TRBV7-2	TRBJ1-1	TRBD1	few	18	TGTGCCAGCAGCCGACGCCAGGTACGGACAGGGCTGAACACTGAAGCTTTCTTT	CASSRRQVRTGLNTEAFF
TRBV10-3	TRBJ1-1	-	-	13	TGTGCCACGGGGGAGGCTCCGAACACTGAAGCTTTCTTT	CATGEAPNTEAFF
TRBV6-1	TRBJ2-7	TRBD1	-	15	TGTGCCAGCGGACCGACAGGGGTTCCCTCCTACGAGCAGTACTTC	CASGPTGVPSYEQYF
TRBV7-9	TRBJ1-4	-	few	17	TGTGCCAGCAGCTTTCGGACAGATGAGGGCTTTGGTGAAAAACTGTTTTTT	CASSFRTDEGFGEKLFF
TRBV30	TRBJ1-5	-	few	12	TGTGCCTGGAGTACCCCCAGGGGGCCCCAGCATTTT	CAWSTPRGPQHF
TRBV6-1	TRBJ1-6	-	-	12	TGTGCCAGCAGTGAACCAAATTCACCCCTCCACTTT	CASSEPNSPLHF
TRBV5-6	TRBJ2-7	TRBD1	-	16	TGTGCCAGCAGCGGGGACAGGGTGCTAGACCCTTACGAGCAGTACTTC	CASSGDRVLDPYEQYF
TRBV4-1	TRBJ1-1	-	-	15	TGCGCCAGCAGCCTAAACGCACAGGGAATCACTGAAGCTTTCTTT	CASSLNAQGITEAFF
TRBV30	TRBJ2-1	-	-	13	TGTGCCTGGAGCGGCGGCGGCTCAACCTATCAGTTCTTC	CAWSGGGSTYQFF
TRBV5-8	TRBJ1-1	-	-	15	TGTGCCAGCAGCTTGATGCGGCCCATGAACACTGAAGCTTTCTTT	CASSLMRPMNTEAFF
TRBV15	TRBJ2-5	-	-	17	TGTGCCACCAGCAGAGTTTTACGGGGAACTACCCAAGAGACCCAGTACTTC	CATSRVLRGTTQETQYF
TRBV5-1	TRBJ2-1	-	-	13	TGCGCCAGCAGCCGTGACACAAACAATGAGCAGTTCTTC	CASSRDTNNEQFF
TRBV4-1	TRBJ1-5	-	few	16	TGCGCCAGCCGCACCGAGACGGGATATAGCAATCAGCCCCAGCATTTT	CASRTETGYSNQPQHF
TRBV6-5	TRBJ2-5	-	-	13	TGTGCCAGCAGCGGACTGTCCCAAGAGACCCAGTACTTC	CASSGLSQETQYF
TRBV2	TRBJ2-7	-	-	13	TGTGCCAGCAGGGACGAAACCCGACAGGTGCAGTACTTC	CASRDETRQVQYF
TRBV6-5	TRBJ1-1	-	-	11	TGTGCCAGCAGGGGGGTCGGGGGAACTTTCTTT	CASRGVGGTFF
TRBV4-1	TRBJ2-7	-	-	15	TGCGCCAGCAGCCAAGTCTACCCGGGGGCCTACGAGCAGTACTTC	CASSQVYPGAYEQYF
TRBV10-3	TRBJ2-7	TRBD1	-	14	TGTGCCATCCACTCCGGGACAGCCTCCTACGAGCAGTACTTC	CAIHSGTASYEQYF
TRBV6-5	TRBJ2-2	-	-	16	TGTGCCAGCAGTTACTCCGGGGGAGGTCGTGGCGGGGAGCTGTTTTTT	CASSYSGGGRGGELFF
TRBV6-5	TRBJ2-7	-	-	15	TGTGCCAGCAGTCCCTACGCAGGGGCCTTATACGAGCAGTACTTC	CASSPYAGALYEQYF
TRBV9	TRBJ1-1	TRBD1	-	14	TGTGCCAGCAGCTACAGGGGCCTGAACACTGAAGCTTTCTTT	CASSYRGLNTEAFF
TRBV5-1	TRBJ1-4	-	-	14	TGCGCCAGCAGCTTGGGACAGGCTAATGAAAAACTGTTTTTT	CASSLGQANEKLFF
TRBV9	TRBJ2-1	TRBD1	-	16	TGTGCCAGCAGCGATCAGACAGGGGTGGTGTACAATGAGCAGTTCTTC	CASSDQTGVVYNEQFF
TRBV2	TRBJ2-5	TRBD1	-	14	TGTGCCAGCGGTAGGTGGGACAGCAAAGAGACCCAGTACTTC	CASGRWDSKETQYF
TRBV10-3	TRBJ2-7	-	-	14	TGTGCCATCAGTGAGGCGTCTAGCTCCTACGAGCAGTACTTC	CAISEASSSYEQYF
TRBV28	TRBJ1-5	-	once	15	TGTGCCAGCAGTTTCCCACAGGAGCTCAATCAGCCCCAGCATTTT	CASSFPQELNQPQHF
TRBV5-1	TRBJ1-2	-	-	14	TGCGCCAGCAGCTTGGAGCAGGGTTTTTATGGCTACCCCTTC	CASSLEQGFYGYPF
TRBV7-9	TRBJ1-2	-	-	17	TGTGCCAGCAGCGCGAATTTGCTTGCCAGGGCTAGCTATGGCTACACCTTC	CASSANLLARASYGYTF